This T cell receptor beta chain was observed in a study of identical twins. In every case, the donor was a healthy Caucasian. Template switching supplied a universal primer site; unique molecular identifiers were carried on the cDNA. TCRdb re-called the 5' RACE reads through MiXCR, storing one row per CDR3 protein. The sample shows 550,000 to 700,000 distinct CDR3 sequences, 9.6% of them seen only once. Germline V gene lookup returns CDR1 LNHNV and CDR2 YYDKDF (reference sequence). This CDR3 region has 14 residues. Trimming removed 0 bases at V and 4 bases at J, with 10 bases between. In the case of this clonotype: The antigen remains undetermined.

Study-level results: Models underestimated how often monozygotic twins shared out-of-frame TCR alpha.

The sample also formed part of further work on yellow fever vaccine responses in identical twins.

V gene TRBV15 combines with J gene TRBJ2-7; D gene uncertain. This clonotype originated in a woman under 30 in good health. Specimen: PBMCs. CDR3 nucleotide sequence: TGTGCCACCAGCAGAGAGTTAGCAGGTTACGAGCAGTACTTC. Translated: CATSRELAGYEQYF.